A single sample gave rise to the 20 T cell receptor beta chains below, sequenced in a study of sequential checkpoint blockade in melanoma. Treatment of the sample: randomized to nivolumab then ipilimumab (arm A) or the reverse (arm B). Clones were sequenced by immunoSEQ multiplex PCR, and TCRdb holds only the in-frame ones, with some missing. The sample contains some 10,000 clones, roughly 73% of which appear only once. The material sequenced was CD8+ T cells sorted from blood (inferred from file names), taken from a patient given nivolumab and ipilimumab in sequence. These receptors all stem from a human donor with melanoma.

The V call is TRBV19, the J call TRBJ2-7; 10 nucleotides align to TRBD1. From germline, CDR1 is LNHDA and CDR2 SQIVND (reference sequence). The trim removed 7 bases at V and 6 bases at J, leaving 12 bases unmatched. This CDR3 has 15 amino acids. The CDR3 is CASTLPQGQGPEQYF. The DNA for the CDR3 is TGTGCCAGTACCCTCCCGCAGGGACAGGGGCCCGAGCAGTACTTC. The variable domain in full, with the rest retrieved from reference TRBV19 and TRBJ2-7, is DGGITQSPKYLFRKEGQNVTLSCEQNLNHDAMYWYRQDPGQGLRLIYYSQIVNDFQKGDIAEGYSVSREKKESFPLTVTSAQKNPTAFYLCASTLPQGQGPEQYFGPGTRLTVT.

The table lists this clone with a few counts. The V and J genes are TRBV28 and TRBJ2-5; D possibly corresponds to TRBD2 (7 bases). The CDR3 contains 16 residues. V lost 6 bases and J 0 bases, leaving 17 bases between the germline ends. Per germline, CDR1 MDHEN and CDR2 SYDVKM. In DNA, the CDR3 is TGTGCCAGCAGCGGGGGGCGGACAACGTACCAAGAGACCCAGTACTTC. Encoded protein: CASSGGRTTYQETQYF.

CDR3 sequence (DNA): TGTGCCAGCAGCTCAACCCTAGAATACGGGACAGGGGGCTACGAGCAGTACTTC. Protein sequence: CASSSTLEYGTGGYEQYF. The rearrangement uses TRBV7-6 and TRBJ2-7, with TRBD1 matching 11 bases. After removal of 4 bases from V and 3 bases from J, the junction contained 14 bases not matched to a gene. This CDR3 has 18 residues. The germline V gene has CDR1 SGHVS and CDR2 FNYEAQ.

This clone was recorded a few times. The V gene is TRBV7-9, the J gene TRBJ2-3, with a possible D match to TRBD2 (5 bases). Germline CDR1 and CDR2: SEHNR and FQNEAQ (reference sequence). V dropped 6 bases and J dropped 4 bases, with 23 bases sitting between them. The CDR3 is 17 residues long. The CDR3 DNA reads as TGTGCCAGCAGAGTTCACGAGGCGGATTCGGAGGCAGATACGCAGTATTTT. Amino acid sequence: CASRVHEADSEADTQYF. Combining the CDR3 with reference TRBV7-9 and TRBJ2-3 gives the whole variable domain DTGVSQNPRHKITKRGQNVTFRCDPISEHNRLYWYRQTLGQGPEFLTYFQNEAQLEKSRLLSDRFSAERPKGSFSTLEIQRTEQGDSAMYLCASRVHEADSEADTQYFGPGTRLTVL.

V and J are TRBV28 and TRBJ2-4; tentatively, D is TRBD1 (5 bases). The CDR3 contains 14 residues. Germline V lookup: CDR1 MDHEN, CDR2 SYDVKM. With 6 bases removed from V and 7 bases from J, the gap between germline ends came to 16 bases. The CDR3: CASRPQGESNIQYF. The CDR3 DNA sequence: TGTGCCAGCAGGCCTCAGGGCGAATCGAACATTCAGTACTTC.

The genes are TRBV30 and TRBJ2-5, with 7 bases that match TRBD1. The CDR3 is made up of 13 amino acids. CDR1 and CDR2 from the germline V gene are GTSNPN and SVGIG (reference sequence). J gave up 1 base and V 3 bases, and 2 bases lay outside the gene matches. CDR3: CAWSRDSQETQYF. For the CDR3, the DNA is TGTGCCTGGAGCCGGGACAGCCAAGAGACCCAGTACTTC.

V is TRBV25-1 and J is TRBJ2-3, with TRBD1 as a possible D gene (6 bases). CDR1 MGHDK and CDR2 SYGVNS come from the germline V gene. This CDR3 has 14 residues. V gave up 8 bases and J gave up 3 bases, with 15 bases separating them. CDR3 sequence reads: CASSEPRGTDTQYF. The CDR3 coding sequence is TGTGCCAGCTCCGAACCCAGGGGTACAGATACGCAGTATTTT.

This clone was seen a single time. This chain joins TRBV12-5 and TRBJ2-1, with a weak D call TRBD2 (5 bases). Germline values: CDR1 LGHNT, CDR2 FRNRAP. The CDR3 extends over 17 amino acids. The germline V and J ends were trimmed by 6 bases and 2 bases, with 20 bases remaining between them. CDR3 DNA: TGTGCTAGTGGCCCCCCCCTAGCAGGCGCTACCTACAATGAGCAGTTCTTC. Translation gives CASGPPLAGATYNEQFF.

The V and J genes are TRBV4-1 and TRBJ2-3; 7 positions match TRBD1. V was pared by 3 bases and J by 5 bases, with 11 bases of the junction left unmatched. CDR3 size: 16 residues. CDR1 and CDR2 from the germline V gene are MGHRA and YSYEKL. For the CDR3, the DNA is TGCGCCAGCAGCCAGCAGACAGGGTCAGTAGGAGATACGCAGTATTTT. Amino acid sequence: CASSQQTGSVGDTQYF.

This sequence joins TRBV19 and TRBJ1-2; no firm D call. The CDR3 runs 14 residues. Between the trimmed V and J ends, which lost 3 bases and 0 bases, there was a span of 8 bases. Germline loops: CDR1 LNHDA, CDR2 SQIVND (reference sequence). The CDR3 reads CASSMSGANYGYTF. The CDR3 coding sequence is TGTGCCAGTAGTATGTCCGGAGCTAACTATGGCTACACCTTC. Full variable domain (missing parts from reference TRBV19 and TRBJ1-2): DGGITQSPKYLFRKEGQNVTLSCEQNLNHDAMYWYRQDPGQGLRLIYYSQIVNDFQKGDIAEGYSVSREKKESFPLTVTSAQKNPTAFYLCASSMSGANYGYTFGSGTRLTVV.

V is TRBV5-8 and J is TRBJ2-1; 9 bases map to TRBD2. J lost 1 base, V lost 4 bases, and 12 bases had no gene match. Germline V gene sequence: CDR1 SGHTS, CDR2 YDEGEE. There are 18 residues in the CDR3. In DNA, the CDR3 is TGTGCCAGCAGCGACGGCTGGGCTAGCGGGGCGTCCTACAATGAGCAGTTCTTC. Residues: CASSDGWASGASYNEQFF. Drawing the rest from reference TRBV5-8 and TRBJ2-1, the complete variable domain is EAGVTQSPTHLIKTRGQQATLRCSPISGHTSVYWYQQALGLGLQFLLWYDEGEERNRGNFPPRFSGRQFPNYSSELNVNALELEDSALYLCASSDGWASGASYNEQFFGPGTRLTVL.

This clone showed up just once. The genes are TRBV23-1 and TRBJ1-5, with D perhaps matching TRBD1 (5 bases). TRBV23-1 is assigned to the ORF class and has an uncertain function. V lost 0 bases and J lost 4, with 13 bases in between. The CDR3 totals 16 residues. The CDR3 protein is CASSQSLGVPNQPQHF. Here the CDR3 DNA reads TGCGCCAGCAGTCAATCATTAGGGGTCCCAAATCAGCCCCAGCATTTT.

This clone appeared once. The chain couples TRBV6-5 to TRBJ1-1, with 7 bases fitting TRBD1. With 6 bases clipped from V and 5 bases from J, the junction kept 6 bases outside the gene matches. CDR1 is MNHEY, CDR2 SVGAGI, per germline. This CDR3 spans 13 amino acids. The CDR3 protein is CASRTGVGTEAFF. The CDR3 nucleotides are TGTGCCAGCAGAACAGGGGTCGGGACTGAAGCTTTCTTT.

The V gene is TRBV6-4, the J gene TRBJ2-3; D is perhaps TRBD1 (5 bases). Germline values: CDR1 MRHNA, CDR2 SNTAGT. The CDR3 length is 15 residues. Trimming left V 2 bases short and J 2 bases short, with 11 bases between. The CDR3 is CASSDRGGYTDTQYF. The CDR3 region has the DNA TGTGCCAGCAGTGACAGGGGCGGTTACACAGATACGCAGTATTTT.

V usage is TRBV7-8 and J usage is TRBJ2-5; TRBD2 matches at 15 bases. The CDR3 extends over 17 amino acids. Germline assignment: CDR1 SGHVS and CDR2 FQNEAQ. V was clipped by 4 bases and J by 4 bases; unmatched bases: 7. The CDR3 DNA reads as TGTGCCAGCAGCTGGACTAGCGGGAGGGCCGATCGAGAGACCCAGTACTTC. Translated: CASSWTSGRADRETQYF. Full variable domain (outside the CDR3, taken from reference TRBV7-8 and TRBJ2-5): GAGVSQSPRYKVAKRGQDVALRCDPISGHVSLFWYQQALGQGPEFLTYFQNEAQLDKSGLPSDRFFAERPEGSVSTLKIQRTQQEDSAVYLCASSWTSGRADRETQYFGPGTRLLVL.

The chain carries TRBV27 and TRBJ1-4; D possibly corresponds to TRBD1 (6 bases). CDR1 is MNHEY and CDR2 is SMNVEV in the germline V gene (reference sequence). The V and J ends lost 6 bases and 5 bases respectively, with 19 bases between them. The CDR3 runs 16 residues. The CDR3 is CASRIGWGRENEKLFF. CDR3 sequence (DNA): TGTGCCAGCAGAATAGGGTGGGGGCGTGAGAATGAAAAACTGTTTTTT. The full variable domain, completed using reference TRBV27 and TRBJ1-4, is EAQVTQNPRYLITVTGKKLTVTCSQNMNHEYMSWYRQDPGLGLRQIYYSMNVEVTDKGDVPEGYKVSRKEKRNFPLILESPSPNQTSLYFCASRIGWGRENEKLFFGSGTQLSVL.

This clone was picked up a small number of times. The CDR3 DNA sequence: TGTGCCAGCAGTCTCGGGACAGGGGTCCAGCCCCAGCATTTT. Its protein is CASSLGTGVQPQHF. This chain links TRBV28 with TRBJ1-5, with 10 bases matching TRBD1. The V gene's germline CDR1 is MDHEN and CDR2 SYDVKM. V dropped 5 bases and J dropped 7; count of bases not matched to a gene: 5. This CDR3 has 14 amino acids. Variable domain in full (rest from reference TRBV28 and TRBJ1-5): DVKVTQSSRYLVKRTGEKVFLECVQDMDHENMFWYRQDPGLGLRLIYFSYDVKMKEKGDIPEGYSVSREKKERFSLILESASTNQTSMYLCASSLGTGVQPQHFGDGTRLSIL.

The rearrangement links TRBV19 to TRBJ2-1; 10 nucleotides match TRBD1. The CDR3 consists of 14 residues. V gave up 3 bases and J gave up 9 bases; unmatched junction bases: 5. Per germline, CDR1 LNHDA and CDR2 SQIVND (reference sequence). CDR3 bases: TGTGCCAGTAGTATTTGGACAGGGGGTTCTGAGCAGTTCTTC. This translates into CASSIWTGGSEQFF.

Written as DNA, the CDR3 is TGTGCCAGTAGTAGGGGGCCAGTCTCCTACGAGCAGTACTTC. It specifies CASSRGPVSYEQYF. The V gene is TRBV19, the J gene TRBJ2-7, with D possibly TRBD1 on 6 matching bases. Trimming took 4 bases from V and 0 from J, leaving 10 bases between them. Looked up from germline, CDR1 is LNHDA and CDR2 is SQIVND (reference sequence). CDR3 length: 14 residues.

The V gene is TRBV7-9, the J gene TRBJ2-7, with a possible D match to TRBD1 (5 bases). The CDR3 covers 15 residues. CDR1 SEHNR and CDR2 FQNEAQ come from the germline V gene (reference sequence). V was clipped by 1 base and J by 3 bases, with 13 bases between them. The CDR3 DNA sequence: TGTGCCAGCAGCTTAGGACAGTCCCTCGTCTACGAGCAGTACTTC. It yields the protein CASSLGQSLVYEQYF. The entire variable domain, with the rest obtained from reference TRBV7-9 and TRBJ2-7, is as follows: DTGVSQNPRHKITKRGQNVTFRCDPISEHNRLYWYRQTLGQGPEFLTYFQNEAQLEKSRLLSDRFSAERPKGSFSTLEIQRTEQGDSAMYLCASSLGQSLVYEQYFGPGTRLTVT.